These 27 T cell receptor beta chains were all obtained from the same sample, sequenced in a study of T cell responses to AZD1222 COVID-19 vaccine. Only in-frame clones appear in the TCRdb table, and some are missing; sequencing was by immunoSEQ multiplex PCR. The data show 90,000 to 150,000 clones, approximately 90% seen once. The source was peripheral blood, collected 28 days after the second AZD1222 dose. The receptor source for this set is an adult who received the AZD1222 COVID-19 vaccine.

The chain combines TRBV28 with TRBJ2-7, with 11 nucleotides matching TRBD1. The CDR3 sequence is 15 residues long. CDR1 and CDR2 from the germline V gene are MDHEN and SYDVKM. The junction had 6 bases not matched to a gene; V was cut back by 6 bases and J by 2 bases. The CDR3 reads CASSPPGQGAYEQYF. The CDR3 DNA reads as TGTGCCAGCAGCCCCCCGGGACAGGGGGCCTACGAGCAGTACTTC.

This chain links TRBV7-6 with TRBJ2-3, with 7 bases aligning to TRBD2. The CDR3 spans 14 residues. Trimming removed 5 bases from V and 3 bases from J; junction bases left unmatched: 5. Germline V CDR1 and CDR2: SGHVS, FNYEAQ. CDR3 protein: CASSPWEGTDTQYF. In DNA form, the CDR3 reads TGTGCCAGCAGCCCATGGGAGGGAACAGATACGCAGTATTTT.

The CDR3 reads CASSQAPSGGLGETQYF. As DNA, the CDR3 is TGCGCCAGCAGCCAAGCGCCCTCGGGGGGATTGGGGGAGACCCAGTACTTC. J is TRBJ2-5 and V is TRBV4-1, with TRBD2 matching over 7 bases. Germline lookup yields CDR1 MGHRA and CDR2 YSYEKL. Trimming removed 1 base from V and 5 bases from J; junction bases left unmatched: 13. This CDR3 comprises 17 residues.

This chain connects TRBV9 to TRBJ2-6; D gene uncertain. Germline CDR1 is SGDLS and CDR2 is YYNGEE. CDR3 length equals 15 residues. Deletions cut 0 bases from V and 2 bases from J, with 6 bases between. CDR3 nucleotide sequence: TGTGCCAGCAGCGTAGCTGGGGCTGGGGCCAACGTCCTGACTTTC. It translates to CASSVAGAGANVLTF.

This clone came up a few times. The chain couples TRBV28 to TRBJ1-1; D remains unclear. Germline lookup yields CDR1 MDHEN and CDR2 SYDVKM. This CDR3 comprises 18 residues. Trimming took 7 bases from V and 3 from J, leaving 27 bases between them. CDR3 DNA: TGTGCCAGCACTTTTAGTATCCCGTCCCCAAGGCGGGACACTGAAGCTTTCTTT. Translating gives CASTFSIPSPRRDTEAFF.

This chain links TRBV9 with TRBJ1-2; TRBD1 matches 8 bases. V dropped 4 bases and J dropped 7; count of bases not matched to a gene: 12. The germline V gene encodes CDR1 SGDLS and CDR2 YYNGEE. This CDR3 is 15 amino acids long. CDR3: CASSPRPQGVPGYTF. CDR3 coding DNA: TGTGCCAGCAGCCCCCGGCCACAGGGGGTCCCTGGCTACACCTTC.

J is TRBJ1-2 and V is TRBV11-2; D is unclear. The germline V gene has CDR1 SGHAT and CDR2 FQNNGV. The ends were cut back, 3 bases at V and 0 bases at J, with 11 bases in the middle. The CDR3 totals 15 residues. CDR3 residues: CASSFRPATNYGYTF. The CDR3 DNA is TGTGCCAGCAGCTTCCGGCCGGCCACTAACTATGGCTACACCTTC.

This clone occurred once. The J gene is TRBJ1-1, the V gene TRBV19; 9 nucleotides line up with TRBD1. The CDR3 is made up of 16 amino acids. Germline V lookup: CDR1 LNHDA, CDR2 SQIVND (reference sequence). V lost 6 bases and J lost 11; bases outside the gene matches: 19. In DNA form, the CDR3 reads TGTGCCAGTAGGCTCATATCCGGGACAGGGTTTATCTCGGCTTTCTTT. It translates to CASRLISGTGFISAFF.

The chain is built from TRBV11-2 and TRBJ1-3; 7 nucleotides align to TRBD1. V trimming: 4 bases; J trimming: 4 bases; junction bases outside the gene matches: 7. There are 15 residues in the CDR3. The germline V gene has CDR1 SGHAT and CDR2 FQNNGV. The CDR3 DNA follows: TGTGCCAGCAGCTCTCGAGACAGGGAGGGAAACACCATATATTTT. Protein product: CASSSRDREGNTIYF.

This clone was counted a single time. The V call is TRBV10-2, the J call TRBJ2-3, with D unclear. Germline V gene sequence: CDR1 WSHSY, CDR2 SAAADI. Trimming removed 6 bases at V and 5 bases at J, with 9 bases between. The CDR3 extends over 12 amino acids. CDR3 region: CASSRLRDTQYF. The CDR3, as DNA: TGCGCCAGCAGCCGACTGAGAGATACGCAGTATTTT.

The chain uses TRBV5-6 and TRBJ2-3, with D possibly TRBD1 on 6 matching bases. Germline V lookup: CDR1 SGHDT, CDR2 YYEEEE. This CDR3 contains 15 residues. V was shortened by 0 bases and J by 4 bases, with 12 bases between the two germline ends. In DNA form, the CDR3 reads TGTGCCAGCAGCTTGGACCAGGGGCTGGCAGATACGCAGTATTTT. It codes for CASSLDQGLADTQYF.

The rearrangement joins TRBV30 to TRBJ2-1; 7 nucleotides align to TRBD2. The CDR3 has 14 residues. The J segment lost 6 bases and the V segment lost 0 bases, leaving 5 bases of the junction unmatched. Germline V gene sequence: CDR1 GTSNPN, CDR2 SVGIG (reference sequence). CDR3 bases: TGTGCCTGGAGTGTCGGGGGGAGGGCCAATGAGCAGTTCTTC. It specifies CAWSVGGRANEQFF.

The gene calls are TRBV25-1 and TRBJ2-3; unclear D gene. This CDR3 contains 14 residues. Germline lookup yields CDR1 MGHDK and CDR2 SYGVNS. The V and J ends lost 4 bases and 5 bases respectively, with 13 bases between them. CDR3 region: CASSAASMRDTQYF. In nucleotides, the CDR3 is TGTGCCAGCAGTGCGGCTAGTATGAGAGATACGCAGTATTTT.

This chain links TRBV9 with TRBJ2-7; D is unresolved. The germline V gene has CDR1 SGDLS and CDR2 YYNGEE. V lost 4 bases to trimming and J lost 4 bases, with 15 bases between them. The CDR3 contains 14 residues. CDR3 region: CASSPGGGPYEQYF. The DNA for the CDR3 is TGTGCCAGCAGCCCTGGTGGCGGACCTTACGAGCAGTACTTC.

DNA for the CDR3: TGTGCCAGTAGTCACAAGACTTATGGCTACACCTTC. It translates to CASSHKTYGYTF. This chain joins TRBV19 and TRBJ1-2; D is unresolved. Trimming removed 5 bases from V and 5 bases from J, with 9 bases in between. In germline, CDR1 is LNHDA, CDR2 SQIVND (reference sequence). This CDR3 spans 12 amino acids.

The gene calls are TRBV5-4 and TRBJ2-5; 8 nucleotides match TRBD2. The CDR3 totals 14 residues. Germline CDR1 SGHNT, CDR2 YYREEE (reference sequence). Losses at the gene ends were 4 bases for V and 2 bases for J; bases not matched to a gene: 4. The CDR3 spells CASSPGLAQETQYF. The CDR3 coding sequence is TGTGCCAGCAGCCCCGGACTAGCTCAAGAGACCCAGTACTTC.

The chain joins TRBV28 to TRBJ1-2; no clear D gene. V lost 5 bases and J 3 bases, leaving 1 base between the germline ends. CDR3 size: 10 residues. Germline CDR1 is MDHEN and CDR2 is SYDVKM. CDR3 in amino acids: CASSDYGYTF. CDR3 sequence (DNA): TGTGCCAGCAGTGACTATGGCTACACCTTC.

This clone was found once. The V gene is TRBV3-1 (or the pseudogene TRBV3-2), the J gene TRBJ1-5, with 7 bases identical to TRBD1. There are 14 residues in the CDR3. Germline-derived CDR1 and CDR2 are LGHDT and YNNKEL (reference sequence). V shed 3 bases and J 4 bases; nucleotides not matched to a gene: 3. The DNA for the CDR3 is TGTGCCAGCAGCCAGCCGGGACAGAATCAGCCCCAGCATTTT. It codes for CASSQPGQNQPQHF.

The chain carries TRBV18 and TRBJ2-1; the match to TRBD1 covers 7 bases. The CDR3 is 15 residues long. Germline values: CDR1 KGHSH, CDR2 LQKENI. The V gene end was trimmed by 3 bases and the J gene end by 6 bases; junction bases not matched to a gene: 8. CDR3 amino acids: CASSPPSQGFNEQFF. The CDR3 DNA sequence: TGTGCCAGCTCACCCCCCTCACAGGGGTTCAATGAGCAGTTCTTC.

The rearrangement uses TRBV30 and TRBJ2-7, with 9 bases fitting TRBD1. The CDR3 length is 15 residues. CDR1 and CDR2 from the germline V gene are GTSNPN and SVGIG (reference sequence). V dropped 4 bases and J dropped 3; count of bases not matched to a gene: 10. The CDR3 reads CAWTLGQGNFYEQYF. The CDR3 nucleotides read TGTGCCTGGACCCTGGGACAGGGAAACTTCTACGAGCAGTACTTC.

The V and J genes are TRBV6-4 and TRBJ1-6; perhaps TRBD1 as D (5 bases). The V gene's germline CDR1 is MRHNA and CDR2 SNTAGT. Between the trimmed V and J ends, which lost 6 bases and 9 bases, there was a span of 18 bases. The length of the CDR3 is 15 residues. CDR3 DNA: TGTGCCAGCAGAACTGAAGACAGCGGGAGTTCACCCCTCCACTTT. Translation gives CASRTEDSGSSPLHF.

The gene calls are TRBV7-3 and TRBJ1-1, with D unclear. V lost 5 bases and J 1 base, leaving 14 bases between the germline ends. The CDR3 contains 15 residues. Germline-derived CDR1 and CDR2 are SGHTA and FQGTGA. In DNA, the CDR3 is TGTGCCAGCAGCCCAAGTCGGTTTGCGAACACTGAAGCTTTCTTT. This gives the protein CASSPSRFANTEAFF.

The V and J genes are TRBV14 and TRBJ2-1; perhaps D is TRBD1 or TRBD2 (5 bases each). In germline, CDR1 is SGHDN, CDR2 FVKESK. Trimming removed 2 bases from V and 3 bases from J, with 17 bases in between. This CDR3 region has 17 residues. The CDR3 DNA reads as TGTGCCAGCAGCCAACTCCCGAGGGGCGACCTCTACAATGAGCAGTTCTTC. This translates into CASSQLPRGDLYNEQFF.

J is TRBJ1-5 and V is TRBV19; TRBD1 matches at 7 bases. Losses at the gene ends were 1 base for V and 2 bases for J; bases not matched to a gene: 8. The CDR3 is 17 amino acids. In germline, CDR1 is LNHDA, CDR2 SQIVND (reference sequence). CDR3: CASSIGKKGQRNQPQHF. CDR3 nucleotide sequence: TGTGCCAGTAGTATAGGGAAAAAGGGACAGCGCAATCAGCCCCAGCATTTT.

V gene TRBV6-2 or TRBV6-3 combines with J gene TRBJ1-1; D uncertain. CDR3 length: 13 amino acids. Germline lookup yields CDR1 MNHEY and CDR2 SVGEGT. V lost 0 bases, J lost 4 bases, and 6 bases lay in between. CDR3 sequence reads: CASSYSQPTEAFF. In DNA, the CDR3 is TGTGCCAGCAGTTACTCCCAGCCCACTGAAGCTTTCTTT.

The chain links TRBV5-1 to TRBJ2-2, with D perhaps matching TRBD2 (6 bases). Trimming left V 0 bases short and J 5 bases short, with 14 bases between. CDR3 size: 16 residues. CDR1 is SGHRS and CDR2 is YFSETQ in the germline V gene. In DNA form, the CDR3 reads TGCGCCAGCAGCTTGGGTCGCCGGGCGGGAACCGGGGAGCTGTTTTTT. This gives the protein CASSLGRRAGTGELFF.

This clone was seen just once. V usage is TRBV7-2 and J usage is TRBJ1-6; tentatively, D is TRBD1 (6 bases). Germline CDR1 is SGHTA and CDR2 is FQGNSA. V gave up 3 bases and J gave up 6 bases, with 24 bases separating them. The CDR3 loop spans 19 amino acids. CDR3 loop: CASSFGSFRGGSSNSPLHF. CDR3 DNA sequence: TGTGCCAGCAGCTTTGGTTCGTTTCGGGGGGGCTCTAGTAATTCACCCCTCCACTTT. The full variable domain, in which reference TRBV7-2 and TRBJ1-6 provide the parts outside the CDR3, is GAGVSQSPSNKVTEKGKDVELRCDPISGHTALYWYRQSLGQGLEFLIYFQGNSAPDKSGLPSDRFSAERTGGSVSTLTIQRTQQEDSAVYLCASSFGSFRGGSSNSPLHFGNGTRLTVT.